Included here is one T cell receptor (beta chain) sequence, with context. V trimming: 5 bases; J trimming: 3 bases; junction bases outside the gene matches: 4. In germline, CDR1 is SGHTA, CDR2 FQGNSA. The CDR3 is 13 residues long. This sample stems from a study of blood T cell repertoires in COVID-19. TCRdb's copy holds only in-frame clones and misses some; the assay was immunoSEQ multiplex PCR. The table has fewer than 65,000 clones, 70% to 90% seen once. Sequencing input: peripheral blood. The clonotype was recovered from a human donor in a cohort sampled during active COVID-19. V and J are TRBV7-2 and TRBJ2-7; 7 bases fit TRBD1. The CDR3 protein is CASSPRQGYEQYF. The CDR3 DNA reads as TGTGCCAGCAGCCCCAGACAGGGCTACGAGCAGTACTTC. Filled out from reference TRBV7-2 and TRBJ2-7, the complete variable domain reads GAGVSQSPSNKVTEKGKDVELRCDPISGHTALYWYRQSLGQGLEFLIYFQGNSAPDKSGLPSDRFSAERTGGSVSTLTIQRTQQEDSAVYLCASSPRQGYEQYFGPGTRLTVT.